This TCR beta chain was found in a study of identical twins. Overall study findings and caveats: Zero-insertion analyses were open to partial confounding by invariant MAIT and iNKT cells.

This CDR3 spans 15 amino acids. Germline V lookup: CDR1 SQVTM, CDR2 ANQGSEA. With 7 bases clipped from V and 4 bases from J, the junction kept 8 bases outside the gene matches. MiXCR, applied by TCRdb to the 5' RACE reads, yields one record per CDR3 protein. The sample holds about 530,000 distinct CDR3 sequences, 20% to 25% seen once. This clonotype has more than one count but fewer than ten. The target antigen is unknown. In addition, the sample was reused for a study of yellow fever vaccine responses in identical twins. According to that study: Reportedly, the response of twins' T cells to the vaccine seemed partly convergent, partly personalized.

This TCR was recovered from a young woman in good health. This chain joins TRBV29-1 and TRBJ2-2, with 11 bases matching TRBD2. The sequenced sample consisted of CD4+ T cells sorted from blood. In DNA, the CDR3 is TGCAGCGCTAGACCGGGACTAGCGGCCACCGGGGAGCTGTTTTTT. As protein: CSARPGLAATGELFF.